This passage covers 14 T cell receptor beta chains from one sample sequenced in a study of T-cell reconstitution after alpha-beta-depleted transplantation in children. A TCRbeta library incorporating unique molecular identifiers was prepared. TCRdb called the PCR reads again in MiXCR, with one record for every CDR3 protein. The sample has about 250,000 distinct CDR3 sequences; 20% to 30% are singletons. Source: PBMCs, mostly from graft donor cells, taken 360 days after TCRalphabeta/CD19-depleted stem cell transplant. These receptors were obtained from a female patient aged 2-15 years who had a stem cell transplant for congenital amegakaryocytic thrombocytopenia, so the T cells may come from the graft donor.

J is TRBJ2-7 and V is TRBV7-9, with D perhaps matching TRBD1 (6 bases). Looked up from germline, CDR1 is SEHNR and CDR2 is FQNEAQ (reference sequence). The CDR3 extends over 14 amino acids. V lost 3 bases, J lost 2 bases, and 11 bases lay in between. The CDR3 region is CASSFSQGTYEQYF. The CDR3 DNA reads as TGTGCCAGCAGCTTCTCACAGGGTACCTACGAGCAGTACTTC.

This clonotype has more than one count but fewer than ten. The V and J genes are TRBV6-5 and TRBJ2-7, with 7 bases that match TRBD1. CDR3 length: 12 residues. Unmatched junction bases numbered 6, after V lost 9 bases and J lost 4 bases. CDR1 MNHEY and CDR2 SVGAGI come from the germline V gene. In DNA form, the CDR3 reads TGTGCCAGGACAGGGTACCCTTACGAGCAGTACTTC. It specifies CARTGYPYEQYF.

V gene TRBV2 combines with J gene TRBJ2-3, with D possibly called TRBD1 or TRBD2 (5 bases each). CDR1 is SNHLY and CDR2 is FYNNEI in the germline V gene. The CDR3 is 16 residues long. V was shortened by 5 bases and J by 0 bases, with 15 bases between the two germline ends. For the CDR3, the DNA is TGTGCCAGCAGTCCACGGGGCCGGACAAGCACAGATACGCAGTATTTT. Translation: CASSPRGRTSTDTQYF.

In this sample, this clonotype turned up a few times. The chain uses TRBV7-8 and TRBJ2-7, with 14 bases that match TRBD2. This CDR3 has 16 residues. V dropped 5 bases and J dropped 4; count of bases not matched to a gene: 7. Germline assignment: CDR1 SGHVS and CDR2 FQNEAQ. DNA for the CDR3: TGTGCCAGCAGCCCTCGGACTAGCGGGAGGATATACGAGCAGTACTTC. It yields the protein CASSPRTSGRIYEQYF.

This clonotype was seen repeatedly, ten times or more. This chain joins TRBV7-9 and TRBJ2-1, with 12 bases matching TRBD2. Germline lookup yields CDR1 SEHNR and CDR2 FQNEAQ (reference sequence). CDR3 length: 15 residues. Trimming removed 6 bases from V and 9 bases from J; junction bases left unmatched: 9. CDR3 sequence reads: CASRETSGSLSEQFF. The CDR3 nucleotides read TGTGCCAGCAGGGAGACTAGCGGGAGTCTTTCTGAGCAGTTCTTC.

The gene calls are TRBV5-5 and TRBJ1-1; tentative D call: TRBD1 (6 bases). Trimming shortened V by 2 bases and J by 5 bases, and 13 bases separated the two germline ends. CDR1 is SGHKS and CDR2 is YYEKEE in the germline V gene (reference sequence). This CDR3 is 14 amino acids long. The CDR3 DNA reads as TGTGCCAGCAGCTTACAGGGTTTGAGAACTGAAGCTTTCTTT. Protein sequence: CASSLQGLRTEAFF. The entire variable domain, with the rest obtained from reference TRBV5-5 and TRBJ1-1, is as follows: DAGVTQSPTHLIKTRGQQVTLRCSPISGHKSVSWYQQVLGQGPQFIFQYYEKEERGRGNFPDRFSARQFPNYSSELNVNALLLGDSALYLCASSLQGLRTEAFFGQGTRLTVV.

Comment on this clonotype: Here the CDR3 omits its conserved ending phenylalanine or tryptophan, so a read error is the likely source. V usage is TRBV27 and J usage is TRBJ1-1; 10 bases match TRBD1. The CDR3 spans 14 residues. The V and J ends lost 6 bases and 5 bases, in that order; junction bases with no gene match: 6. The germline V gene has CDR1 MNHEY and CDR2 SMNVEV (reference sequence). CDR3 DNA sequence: TGTGCCAGCAGGCAGGGGGGACAGGGGACTGAAGCTTTCTAT. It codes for CASRQGGQGTEAFY.

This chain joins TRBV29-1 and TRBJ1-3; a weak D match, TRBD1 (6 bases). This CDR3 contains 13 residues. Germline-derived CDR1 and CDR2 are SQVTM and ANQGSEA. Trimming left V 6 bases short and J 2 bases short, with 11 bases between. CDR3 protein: CSVGGTTGNTIYF. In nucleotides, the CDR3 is TGCAGCGTAGGTGGGACAACTGGAAACACCATATATTTT.

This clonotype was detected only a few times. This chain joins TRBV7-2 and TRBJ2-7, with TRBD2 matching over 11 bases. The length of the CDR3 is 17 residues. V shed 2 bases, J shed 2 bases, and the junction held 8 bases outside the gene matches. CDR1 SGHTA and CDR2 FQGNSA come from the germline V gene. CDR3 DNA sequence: TGTGCCAGCAGCTTACGTCAGACTAGCGGGAACCCCTACGAGCAGTACTTC. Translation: CASSLRQTSGNPYEQYF.

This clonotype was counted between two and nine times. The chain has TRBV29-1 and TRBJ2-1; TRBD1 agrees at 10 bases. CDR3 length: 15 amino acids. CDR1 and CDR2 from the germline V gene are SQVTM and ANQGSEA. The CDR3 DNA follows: TGCACCACTCAGTTGGGACAGGGGCTCGGCAATGAGCAGTTCTTC. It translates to CTTQLGQGLGNEQFF.

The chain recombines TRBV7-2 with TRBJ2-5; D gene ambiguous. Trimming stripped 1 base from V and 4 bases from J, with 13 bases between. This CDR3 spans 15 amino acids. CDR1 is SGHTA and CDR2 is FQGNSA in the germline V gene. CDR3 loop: CASSLGPGWRETQYF. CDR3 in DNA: TGTGCCAGCAGCTTAGGGCCAGGTTGGAGAGAGACCCAGTACTTC.

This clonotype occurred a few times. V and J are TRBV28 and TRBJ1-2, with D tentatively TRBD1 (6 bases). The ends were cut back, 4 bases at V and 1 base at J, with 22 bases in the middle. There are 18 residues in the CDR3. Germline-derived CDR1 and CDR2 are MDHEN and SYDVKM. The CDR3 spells CASSSLRQEWWHNYGYTF. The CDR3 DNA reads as TGTGCCAGCAGTTCCCTACGACAGGAATGGTGGCATAACTATGGCTACACCTTC.

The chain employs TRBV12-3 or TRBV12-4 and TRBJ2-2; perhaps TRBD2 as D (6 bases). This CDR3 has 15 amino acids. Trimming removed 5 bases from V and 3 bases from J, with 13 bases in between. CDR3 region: CASSEWEVDTGELFF. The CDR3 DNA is TGTGCCAGCAGTGAGTGGGAGGTGGACACCGGGGAGCTGTTTTTT.

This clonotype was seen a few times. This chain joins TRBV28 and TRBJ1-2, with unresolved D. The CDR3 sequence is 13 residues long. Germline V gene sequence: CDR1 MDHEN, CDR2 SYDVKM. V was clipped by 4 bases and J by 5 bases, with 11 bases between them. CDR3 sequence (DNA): TGTGCCAGCAGTTCAAATCTGGGGTATGGCTACACCTTC. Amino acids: CASSSNLGYGYTF.